The 17 T cell receptor beta chains given below trace back to one sample, sequenced in a study of response to subunit inactivated influenza vaccine. In TCRdb, the RT-PCR reads were re-called with MiXCR into one record per CDR3 protein. This table has around 200,000 distinct CDR3 sequences, about an eighth appearing once. The sample also formed part of further work on T cells expressing NK-cell markers. That paper states: As the method of synthesis, 5'RACE template switching with UMIs yielded TCR beta cDNA.

The input for sequencing was CD8+ T cells sorted from PBMCs, taken approximately 12 days after vaccination. Receptor source: a man aged 50-59 years who received an inactivated influenza vaccine.

At least ten counts were recorded for this clonotype. The chain has TRBV20-1 and TRBJ2-1; TRBD2 aligns across 10 bases. The length of the CDR3 is 14 residues. The V gene's germline CDR1 is DFQATT and CDR2 SNEGSKA (reference sequence). Trimming removed 1 base from V and 6 bases from J; junction bases left unmatched: 3. The CDR3 spells CSARGASGSNEQFF. DNA of the CDR3: TGCAGTGCTAGAGGAGCTAGCGGGAGCAATGAGCAGTTCTTC.

This clonotype was counted between two and nine times. This chain uses TRBV2 with TRBJ2-7; D perhaps matches TRBD1 (5 bases). V was trimmed by 1 base and J by 3 bases, leaving 10 bases between them. Germline V gene sequence: CDR1 SNHLY, CDR2 FYNNEI. The CDR3 length is 14 residues. In nucleotides, the CDR3 is TGTGCCAGCAGTGAAGGCAGGGCCCTCTACGAGCAGTACTTC. This encodes CASSEGRALYEQYF.

The sample holds many counts of this clonotype. The genes are TRBV5-1 and TRBJ2-2; D unresolved. V lost 2 bases and J 2 bases, leaving 13 bases between the germline ends. Looked up from germline, CDR1 is SGHRS and CDR2 is YFSETQ. This CDR3 comprises 16 residues. In DNA form, the CDR3 reads TGCGCCAGCAGCTTCCCCACAGTAGGAAACACCGGGGAGCTGTTTTTT. It is translated as CASSFPTVGNTGELFF. The variable domain in full, with the rest retrieved from reference TRBV5-1 and TRBJ2-2, is KAGVTQTPRYLIKTRGQQVTLSCSPISGHRSVSWYQQTPGQGLQFLFEYFSETQRNKGNFPGRFSGRQFSNSRSEMNVSTLELGDSALYLCASSFPTVGNTGELFFGEGSRLTVL.

This clonotype was counted only a few times. This sequence joins TRBV7-9 and TRBJ2-3, with D possibly TRBD2 on 6 matching bases. CDR1 and CDR2 from the germline V gene are SEHNR and FQNEAQ (reference sequence). Trimming cost V 5 bases and J 2 bases, with 20 bases left between them. The CDR3 has 17 amino acids. In DNA, the CDR3 is TGTGCCAGCAGCCTAACCCTATTAGCGGCGCTCACAGATACGCAGTATTTT. Amino acids: CASSLTLLAALTDTQYF.

The genes are TRBV20-1 and TRBJ1-1, with D hard to call. V was trimmed by 4 bases and J by 1 base, leaving 16 bases between them. The germline CDR1 and CDR2 sequences are DFQATT and SNEGSKA (reference sequence). There are 15 residues in the CDR3. The CDR3 spells CSATEEPDPNTEAFF. The CDR3, as DNA: TGCAGTGCTACAGAGGAACCGGACCCGAACACTGAAGCTTTCTTT.

This clonotype has more than one count but fewer than ten. The chain couples TRBV19 to TRBJ2-2; 7 positions match TRBD2. The CDR3 spans 15 residues. Trimming removed 3 bases from V and 6 bases from J; junction bases left unmatched: 7. Germline V gives CDR1 LNHDA, CDR2 SQIVND (reference sequence). The CDR3 sequence is CASSIVAGPPGELFF. CDR3 sequence (DNA): TGTGCCAGTAGTATTGTAGCGGGCCCGCCCGGGGAGCTGTTTTTT.

A few counts support this clonotype. The V and J genes are TRBV7-9 and TRBJ1-1; no clear D gene. Germline loops: CDR1 SEHNR, CDR2 FQNEAQ (reference sequence). This CDR3 is 15 amino acids long. With 4 bases removed from V and 5 bases from J, the gap between germline ends came to 17 bases. The DNA of the CDR3 is TGTGCCAGCAGCTCATCTGGAGTGGGGAGAACTGAAGCTTTCTTT. This sequence encodes CASSSSGVGRTEAFF.

This clonotype came up many times. This chain uses TRBV3-1 with TRBJ1-2, with D tentatively TRBD1 (5 bases). V was pared by 4 bases and J by 3 bases, with 15 bases between. CDR3 length: 15 residues. Germline V gene sequence: CDR1 LGHDT, CDR2 YNNKEL (reference sequence). The CDR3 loop reads CASSPDSTPDYGYTF. Written as DNA, the CDR3 is TGTGCCAGCAGCCCTGACAGTACCCCAGACTATGGCTACACCTTC.

This clonotype was found a few times. The chain uses TRBV5-1 and TRBJ2-1; D is possibly TRBD2 (5 bases). There are 17 residues in the CDR3. Germline V gives CDR1 SGHRS, CDR2 YFSETQ. The ends were cut back, 0 bases at V and 3 bases at J, with 16 bases in the middle. The CDR3 region has the DNA TGCGCCAGCAGCTTGGTTTTAGCCCCCGGAGGCTACAATGAGCAGTTCTTC. It yields the protein CASSLVLAPGGYNEQFF.

This clonotype has only a few counts. The J gene is TRBJ2-1, the V gene TRBV7-3, with D perhaps TRBD2 (6 bases). Germline loops: CDR1 SGHTA, CDR2 FQGTGA. This CDR3 region has 15 residues. V lost 5 bases and J lost 8, with 19 bases in between. DNA for the CDR3: TGTGCCAGCAGCCCTAATTGGGGGGAGCAGCATGAGCAGTTCTTC. Translating gives CASSPNWGEQHEQFF.

This sequence joins TRBV7-2 and TRBJ1-5; TRBD1 matches at 9 bases. The CDR3 loop spans 15 amino acids. Losses at the gene ends were 5 bases for V and 9 bases for J; bases not matched to a gene: 11. CDR1 is SGHTA, CDR2 FQGNSA, per germline. The CDR3 reads CASSKTGTGWWPQHF. The CDR3, as DNA: TGTGCCAGCAGCAAAACTGGGACAGGGTGGTGGCCCCAGCATTTT.

J is TRBJ2-3 and V is TRBV12-3 or TRBV12-4; 12 positions agree with TRBD2. V shed 5 bases and J 8 bases; nucleotides not matched to a gene: 11. The CDR3 sequence is 16 residues long. CDR3 coding DNA: TGTGCCAGCAGTCTTCTCGGGACTAGCGGGCAAGGTACGCAGTATTTT. It codes for CASSLLGTSGQGTQYF.

The V gene is TRBV12-3 or TRBV12-4, the J gene TRBJ2-1; D is possibly TRBD2 (6 bases). The CDR3 spans 13 residues. V was trimmed by 3 bases and J by 7 bases, leaving 10 bases between them. CDR3 residues: CASSFLGRNEQFF. The CDR3 DNA sequence: TGTGCCAGCAGTTTTCTAGGGAGGAATGAGCAGTTCTTC.

V and J are TRBV6-2 or TRBV6-3 and TRBJ2-3, with 8 positions matching TRBD1. CDR3 length: 13 amino acids. CDR1 and CDR2 (germline): MNHEY, SVGEGT. Trimming cost V 0 bases and J 14 bases; bases outside gene matches: 7. Here the CDR3 reads CASSYSWQGAVYF. In nucleotides, the CDR3 is TGTGCCAGCAGTTACTCATGGCAGGGGGCTGTGTATTTT.

The chain combines TRBV21-1 with TRBJ2-5; the DNA was not compared with TRBD1, the D call given in the table. TRBV21-1 is a listed pseudogene. The CDR3 contains 14 residues. The CDR3: CASSNGQECKTQYF. CDR3 DNA sequence: TGTGCCAGCAGCAATGGACAGGAATGCAAGACCCAGTACTTC.

This clonotype has at least ten counts. V and J are TRBV5-1 and TRBJ1-1; 7 bases map to TRBD1. The CDR3 length is 13 residues. The trim removed 3 bases at V and 4 bases at J, leaving 3 bases unmatched. Germline V gene sequence: CDR1 SGHRS, CDR2 YFSETQ. The CDR3 sequence is CASSYGTVTEAFF. Written as DNA, the CDR3 is TGCGCCAGCAGCTACGGGACAGTCACTGAAGCTTTCTTT.

This clonotype was found a few times. V is TRBV7-8 and J is TRBJ2-5, with D perhaps TRBD2 (5 bases). Germline assignment: CDR1 SGHVS and CDR2 FQNEAQ. The ends were cut back, 5 bases at V and 4 bases at J, with 17 bases in the middle. The CDR3 totals 15 residues. CDR3 DNA: TGTGCCAGCAGCCGCCCCCCCGGAGGAGGAGAGACCCAGTACTTC. As protein: CASSRPPGGGETQYF. The variable domain in full, with the rest retrieved from reference TRBV7-8 and TRBJ2-5, is GAGVSQSPRYKVAKRGQDVALRCDPISGHVSLFWYQQALGQGPEFLTYFQNEAQLDKSGLPSDRFFAERPEGSVSTLKIQRTQQEDSAVYLCASSRPPGGGETQYFGPGTRLLVL.